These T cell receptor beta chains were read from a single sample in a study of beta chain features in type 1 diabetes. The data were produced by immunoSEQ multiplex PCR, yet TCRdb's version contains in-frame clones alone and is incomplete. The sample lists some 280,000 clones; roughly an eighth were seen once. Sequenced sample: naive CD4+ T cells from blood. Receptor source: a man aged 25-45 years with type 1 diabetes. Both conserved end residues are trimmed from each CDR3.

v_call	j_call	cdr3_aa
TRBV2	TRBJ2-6	ASSERLSGANVLT
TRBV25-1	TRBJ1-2	ASSEWSGLTYGYT
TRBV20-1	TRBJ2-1	SALGSDEQF
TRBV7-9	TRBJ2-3	ASSSLGTSGDTQY
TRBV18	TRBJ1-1	ASSPAGGAEAF
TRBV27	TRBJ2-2	ASSLRDRGNTGELF
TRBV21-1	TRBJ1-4	ASIPGLILEKLF
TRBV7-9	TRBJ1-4	ASSSRASDEKLF
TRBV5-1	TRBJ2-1	ASSYSAGGQYNEQF
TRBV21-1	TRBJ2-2	ASSNRDRVSGELF
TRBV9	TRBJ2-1	ASSAGQGGTEPVREQF
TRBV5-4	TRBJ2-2	ASSLSPTGELF
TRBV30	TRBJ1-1	AWSTGVGFEAF
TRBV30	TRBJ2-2	AWSLPSGLMPGELF
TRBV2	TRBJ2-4	ASSDAGLSQNIQY
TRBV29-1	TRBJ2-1	SVEVTRDNEQF
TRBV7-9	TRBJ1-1	ASSLSGTGLAF
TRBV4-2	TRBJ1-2	ASSQGTVANYGYT
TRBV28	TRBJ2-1	ASNVGRTYNEQF
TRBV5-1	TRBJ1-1	ASSLLSGGTEAF
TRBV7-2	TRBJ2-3	ASSKQGTSAATQY
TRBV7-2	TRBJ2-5	ASSLAARGETQY
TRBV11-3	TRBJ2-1	ASSPLPQDEQF
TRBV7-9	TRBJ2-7	ASSPRTVSEQY
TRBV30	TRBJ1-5	AWSVRANQPQH
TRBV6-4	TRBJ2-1	ASSVGTQQF
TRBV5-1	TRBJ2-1	ASSILADQYNEQF
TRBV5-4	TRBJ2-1	ASSTSGSTYNEQF
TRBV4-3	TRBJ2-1	ASSQMGLAGNEQF
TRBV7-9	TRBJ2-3	ASSLTGTDTQY
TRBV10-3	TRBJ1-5	ATSSRDISNQPQH
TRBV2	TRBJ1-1	ASSDQAGYTEAF
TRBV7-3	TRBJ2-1	ASSPRGLAGGYDEQF
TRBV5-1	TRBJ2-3	ASSLVPPPDTQY
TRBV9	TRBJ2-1	ASSVDFAGEQF
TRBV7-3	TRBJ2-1	ASSFGSGSYNEQF
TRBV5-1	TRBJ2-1	ASSLTSAAYNEQF
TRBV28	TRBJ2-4	ASSFTARRGRAKNIQY
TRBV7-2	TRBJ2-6	ASSLWGTDSGANVLT
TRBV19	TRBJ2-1	ASSIERSSYNEQF
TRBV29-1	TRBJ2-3	SVRDRGADTQY
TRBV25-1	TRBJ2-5	ASSEPFEGGRQETQY
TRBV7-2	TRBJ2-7	ASSLGQGGTYEQY
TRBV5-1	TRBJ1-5	ASSTQQAAGGGKWQPQH
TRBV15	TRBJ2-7	ATSIIRSGGLYEQY
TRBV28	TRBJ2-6	ASTPGGGLKGGANVLT
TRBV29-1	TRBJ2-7	SVGRDTAYEQY
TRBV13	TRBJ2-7	ASSLSQRRPYEQY
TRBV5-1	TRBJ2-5	ASSLGGVYQETQY